This TCR beta chain was obtained from a study of blood T cell repertoires in COVID-19. TCRdb keeps only in-frame clones here, not all; method: immunoSEQ multiplex PCR. In the table there are under 350,000 clones, under 90% of which are singletons. Enrolled during active infection, Seattle patients were then followed longitudinally. V lost 4 bases to trimming and J lost 4 bases; unmatched junction nucleotides: 6. The CDR3 has 15 amino acids. Germline-derived CDR1 and CDR2 are MGHDK and SYGVNS. In its sample, this clone was seen a few times. V is TRBV25-1 and J is TRBJ1-4, with 7 bases that match TRBD1. This sequence was found in a young woman with COVID-19, enrolled during active disease. The sequencing sample was made of peripheral blood. Written as DNA, the CDR3 is TGTGCCAGCAGTGCCTCCGGGACAGATAATGAAAAACTGTTTTTT. It specifies CASSASGTDNEKLFF.